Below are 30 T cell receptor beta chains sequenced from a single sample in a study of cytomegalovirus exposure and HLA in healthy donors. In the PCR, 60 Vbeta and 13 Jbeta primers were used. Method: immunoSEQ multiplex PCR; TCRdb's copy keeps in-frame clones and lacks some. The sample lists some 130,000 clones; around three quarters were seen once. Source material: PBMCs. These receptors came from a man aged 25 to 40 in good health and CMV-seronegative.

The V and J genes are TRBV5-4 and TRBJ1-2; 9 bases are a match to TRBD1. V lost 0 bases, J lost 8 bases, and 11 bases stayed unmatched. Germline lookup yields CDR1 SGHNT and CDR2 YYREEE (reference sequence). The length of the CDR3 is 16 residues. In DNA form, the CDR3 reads TGTGCCAGCAGCTTGGAGGGGACAGGGATGGTCAGAGGCTACACCTTC. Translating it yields CASSLEGTGMVRGYTF.

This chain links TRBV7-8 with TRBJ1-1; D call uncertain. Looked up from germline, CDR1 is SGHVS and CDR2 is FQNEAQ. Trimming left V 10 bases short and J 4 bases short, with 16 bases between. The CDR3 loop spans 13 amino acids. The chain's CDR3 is CATINRFSTEAFF. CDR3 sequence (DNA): TGTGCCACCATCAACCGATTTAGCACTGAAGCTTTCTTT.

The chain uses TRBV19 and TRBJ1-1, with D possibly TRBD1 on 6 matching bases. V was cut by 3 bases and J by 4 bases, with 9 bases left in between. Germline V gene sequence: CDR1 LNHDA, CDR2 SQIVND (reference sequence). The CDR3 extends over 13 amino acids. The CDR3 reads CASSMGRGTEAFF. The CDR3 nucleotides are TGTGCCAGTAGTATGGGCAGGGGCACTGAAGCTTTCTTT.

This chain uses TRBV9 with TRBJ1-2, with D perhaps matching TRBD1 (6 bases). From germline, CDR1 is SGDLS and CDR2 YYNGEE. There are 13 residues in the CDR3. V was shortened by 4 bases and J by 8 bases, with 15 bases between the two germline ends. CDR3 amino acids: CASSLRGIEGYTF. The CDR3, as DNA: TGTGCCAGCAGCCTCAGGGGAATTGAGGGCTACACCTTC.

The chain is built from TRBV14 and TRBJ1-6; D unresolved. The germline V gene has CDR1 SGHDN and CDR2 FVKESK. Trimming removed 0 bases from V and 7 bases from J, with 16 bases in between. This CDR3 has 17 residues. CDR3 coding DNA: TGTGCCAGCAGCCAAGATCTGGGCCCGCTTTCCAATTCACCCCTCCACTTT. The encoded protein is CASSQDLGPLSNSPLHF.

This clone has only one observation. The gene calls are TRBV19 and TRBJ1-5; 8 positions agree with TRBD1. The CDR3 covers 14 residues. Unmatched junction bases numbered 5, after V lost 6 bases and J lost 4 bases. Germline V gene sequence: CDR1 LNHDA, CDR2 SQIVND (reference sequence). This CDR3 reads CASRTGTGNQPQHF. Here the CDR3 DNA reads TGTGCCAGTAGAACCGGGACAGGAAATCAGCCCCAGCATTTT.

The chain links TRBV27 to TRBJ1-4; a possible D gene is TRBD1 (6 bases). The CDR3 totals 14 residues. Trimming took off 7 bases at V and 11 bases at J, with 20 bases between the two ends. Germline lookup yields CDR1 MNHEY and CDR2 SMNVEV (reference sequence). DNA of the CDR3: TGTGCCAGCACCACTCCGGACAGCCTTGGGAAACTGTTTTTT. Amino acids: CASTTPDSLGKLFF. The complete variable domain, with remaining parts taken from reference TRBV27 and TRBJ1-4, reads EAQVTQNPRYLITVTGKKLTVTCSQNMNHEYMSWYRQDPGLGLRQIYYSMNVEVTDKGDVPEGYKVSRKEKRNFPLILESPSPNQTSLYFCASTTPDSLGKLFFGSGTQLSVL.

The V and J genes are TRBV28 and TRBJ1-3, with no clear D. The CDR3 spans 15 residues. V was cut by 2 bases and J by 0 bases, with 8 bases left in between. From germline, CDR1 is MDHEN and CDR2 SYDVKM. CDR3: CASSLAGDSGNTIYF. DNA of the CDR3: TGTGCCAGCAGTTTAGCAGGCGACTCTGGAAACACCATATATTTT.

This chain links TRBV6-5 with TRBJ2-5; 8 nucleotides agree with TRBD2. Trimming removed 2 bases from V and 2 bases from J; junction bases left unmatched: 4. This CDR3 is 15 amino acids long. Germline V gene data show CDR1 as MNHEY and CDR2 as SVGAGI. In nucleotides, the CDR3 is TGTGCCAGCAGTTACCTCGGGGGGGGACAAGAGACCCAGTACTTC. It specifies CASSYLGGGQETQYF.

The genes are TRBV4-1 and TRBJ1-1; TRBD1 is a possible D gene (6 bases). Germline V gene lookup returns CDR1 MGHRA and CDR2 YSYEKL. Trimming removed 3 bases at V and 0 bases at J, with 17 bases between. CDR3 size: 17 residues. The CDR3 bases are TGCGCCAGCAGCCAGGGTAGTCCCGGGACAATGAACACTGAAGCTTTCTTT. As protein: CASSQGSPGTMNTEAFF.

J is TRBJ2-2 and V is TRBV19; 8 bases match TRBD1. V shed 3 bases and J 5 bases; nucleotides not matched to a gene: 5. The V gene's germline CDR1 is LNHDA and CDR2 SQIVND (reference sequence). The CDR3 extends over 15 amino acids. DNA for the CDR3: TGTGCCAGTAGTATCAGACAGGGGATGACCGGGGAGCTGTTTTTT. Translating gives CASSIRQGMTGELFF.

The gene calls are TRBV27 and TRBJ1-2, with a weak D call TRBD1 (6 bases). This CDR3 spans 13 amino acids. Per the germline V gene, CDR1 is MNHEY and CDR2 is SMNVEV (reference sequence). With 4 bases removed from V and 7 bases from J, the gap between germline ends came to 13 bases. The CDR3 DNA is TGTGCCAGCAGTTCGAGGACAGTAGTTGGCTACACCTTC. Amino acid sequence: CASSSRTVVGYTF.

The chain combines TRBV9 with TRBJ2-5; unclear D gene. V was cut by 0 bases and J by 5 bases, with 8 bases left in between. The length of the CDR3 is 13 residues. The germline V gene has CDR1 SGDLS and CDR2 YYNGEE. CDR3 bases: TGTGCCAGCAGCGTAGGGCCGCTCGAGACCCAGTACTTC. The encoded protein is CASSVGPLETQYF.

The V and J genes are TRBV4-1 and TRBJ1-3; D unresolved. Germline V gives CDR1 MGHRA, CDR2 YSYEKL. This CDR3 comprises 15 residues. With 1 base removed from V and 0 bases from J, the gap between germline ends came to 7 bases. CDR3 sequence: CASSQARFSGNTIYF. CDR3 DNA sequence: TGCGCCAGCAGCCAAGCTCGGTTCTCTGGAAACACCATATATTTT.

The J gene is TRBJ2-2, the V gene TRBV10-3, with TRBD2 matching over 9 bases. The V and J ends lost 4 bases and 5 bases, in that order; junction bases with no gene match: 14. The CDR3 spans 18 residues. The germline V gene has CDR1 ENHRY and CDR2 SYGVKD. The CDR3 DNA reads TGTGCCATCAGTGGGGTATCGGCGCGGGAGGGCGGTACCGGGGAGCTGTTTTTT. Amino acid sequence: CAISGVSAREGGTGELFF.

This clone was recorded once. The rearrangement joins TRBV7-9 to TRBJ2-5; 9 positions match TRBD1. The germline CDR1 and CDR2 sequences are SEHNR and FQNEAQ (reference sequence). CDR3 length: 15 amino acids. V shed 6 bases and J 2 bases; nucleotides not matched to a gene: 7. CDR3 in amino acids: CASSSGQGTQETQYF. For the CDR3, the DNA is TGTGCCAGCAGTTCTGGACAGGGGACACAAGAGACCCAGTACTTC.

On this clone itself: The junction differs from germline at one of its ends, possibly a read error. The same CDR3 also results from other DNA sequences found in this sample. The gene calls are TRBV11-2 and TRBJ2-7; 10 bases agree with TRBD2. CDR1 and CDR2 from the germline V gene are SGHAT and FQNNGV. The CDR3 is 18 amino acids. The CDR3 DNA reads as TGTGCTAGCAGCTTAGAGGGAGGGCTAGCGGGAGTGTTGATCGAGCAGTACTTC. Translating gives CASSLEGGLAGVLIEQYF.

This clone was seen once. The CDR3 coding sequence is TGTGCCACCCTGGGAGGGCCAGGGTACGAGCAGTACTTC. This translates into CATLGGPGYEQYF. V usage is TRBV28 and J usage is TRBJ2-7; 7 bases fit TRBD2. Germline-derived CDR1 and CDR2 are MDHEN and SYDVKM. The CDR3 is made up of 13 amino acids. After removal of 10 bases from V and 4 bases from J, the junction contained 10 bases not matched to a gene. The whole variable domain, filled in from reference TRBV28 and TRBJ2-7, reads DVKVTQSSRYLVKRTGEKVFLECVQDMDHENMFWYRQDPGLGLRLIYFSYDVKMKEKGDIPEGYSVSREKKERFSLILESASTNQTSMYLCATLGGPGYEQYFGPGTRLTVT.

CDR3 sequence reads: CASTSGAYTDTQYF. CDR3 DNA sequence: TGTGCCAGTACTAGCGGAGCTTACACAGATACGCAGTATTTT. V usage is TRBV19 and J usage is TRBJ2-3, with TRBD2 matching over 7 bases. The CDR3 covers 14 residues. CDR1 and CDR2 from the germline V gene are LNHDA and SQIVND (reference sequence). Trimming at V came to 7 bases and at J to 2 bases, leaving 6 bases not matched to a gene.

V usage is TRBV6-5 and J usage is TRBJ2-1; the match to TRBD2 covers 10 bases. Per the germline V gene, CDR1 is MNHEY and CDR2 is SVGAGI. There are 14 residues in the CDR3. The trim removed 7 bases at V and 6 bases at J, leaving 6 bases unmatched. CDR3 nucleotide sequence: TGTGCCAGCACCCGAGCGGGAGGGGGCAATGAGCAGTTCTTC. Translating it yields CASTRAGGGNEQFF.

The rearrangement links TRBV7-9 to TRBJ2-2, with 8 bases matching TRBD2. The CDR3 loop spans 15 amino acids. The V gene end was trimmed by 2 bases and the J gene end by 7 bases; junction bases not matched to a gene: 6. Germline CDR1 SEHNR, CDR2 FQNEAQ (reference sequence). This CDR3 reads CASSLSGGLGGELFF. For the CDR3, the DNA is TGTGCCAGCAGCTTATCGGGGGGGCTCGGCGGGGAGCTGTTTTTT.

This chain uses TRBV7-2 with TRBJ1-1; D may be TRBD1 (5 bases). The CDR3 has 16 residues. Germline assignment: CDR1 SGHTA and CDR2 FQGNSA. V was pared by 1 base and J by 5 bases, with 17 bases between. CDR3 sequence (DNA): TGTGCCAGCAGCTTAGACCTAAGGGGCCTGGGAACTGAAGCTTTCTTT. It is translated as CASSLDLRGLGTEAFF.

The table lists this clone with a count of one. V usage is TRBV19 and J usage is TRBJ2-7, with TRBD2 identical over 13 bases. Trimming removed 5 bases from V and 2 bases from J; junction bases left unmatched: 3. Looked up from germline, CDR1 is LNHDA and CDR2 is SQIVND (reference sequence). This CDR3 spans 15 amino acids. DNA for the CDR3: TGTGCCAGTAGTTTCGGGACTAGCGGGACCTACGAGCAGTACTTC. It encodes CASSFGTSGTYEQYF.

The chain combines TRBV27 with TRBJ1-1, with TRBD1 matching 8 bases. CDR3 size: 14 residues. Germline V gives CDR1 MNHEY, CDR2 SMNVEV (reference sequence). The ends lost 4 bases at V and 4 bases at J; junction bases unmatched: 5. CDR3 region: CASSSGQGTTEAFF. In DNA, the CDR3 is TGTGCCAGCAGTTCCGGACAGGGTACCACTGAAGCTTTCTTT.

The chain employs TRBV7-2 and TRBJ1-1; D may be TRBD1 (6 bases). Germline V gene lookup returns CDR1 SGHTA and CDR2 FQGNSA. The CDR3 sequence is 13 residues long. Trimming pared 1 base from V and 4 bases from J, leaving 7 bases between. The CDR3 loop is CASSLGGGTEAFF. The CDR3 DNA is TGTGCCAGCAGCTTAGGAGGGGGCACTGAAGCTTTCTTT.

CDR3 sequence (DNA): TGTGCCAGCAGAGACAGGGGGACGACCACAGATACGCAGTATTTT. This translates into CASRDRGTTTDTQYF. This sequence joins TRBV2 and TRBJ2-3, with 9 bases lining up with TRBD1. The CDR3 is 15 residues long. The V gene's germline CDR1 is SNHLY and CDR2 FYNNEI. V lost 6 bases, J lost 2 bases, and 6 bases stayed unmatched.

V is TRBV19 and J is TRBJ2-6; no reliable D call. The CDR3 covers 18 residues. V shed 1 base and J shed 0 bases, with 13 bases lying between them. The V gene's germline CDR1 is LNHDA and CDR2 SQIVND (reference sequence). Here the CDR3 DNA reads TGTGCCAGTAGTATAGTCGTTAACGGAGTCTCTGGGGCCAACGTCCTGACTTTC. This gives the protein CASSIVVNGVSGANVLTF. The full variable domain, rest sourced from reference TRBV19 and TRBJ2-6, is DGGITQSPKYLFRKEGQNVTLSCEQNLNHDAMYWYRQDPGQGLRLIYYSQIVNDFQKGDIAEGYSVSREKKESFPLTVTSAQKNPTAFYLCASSIVVNGVSGANVLTFGAGSRLTVL.

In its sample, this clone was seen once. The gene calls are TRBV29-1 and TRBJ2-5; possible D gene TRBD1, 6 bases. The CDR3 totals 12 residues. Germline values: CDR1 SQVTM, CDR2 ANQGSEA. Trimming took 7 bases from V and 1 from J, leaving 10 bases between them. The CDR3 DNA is TGCAGCGGTGGACAGAGCCAAGAGACCCAGTACTTC. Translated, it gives CSGGQSQETQYF.

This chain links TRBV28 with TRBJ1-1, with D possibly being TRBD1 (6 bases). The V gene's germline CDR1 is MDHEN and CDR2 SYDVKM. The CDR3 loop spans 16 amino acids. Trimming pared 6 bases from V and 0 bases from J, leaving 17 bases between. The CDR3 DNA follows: TGTGCCAGCAGGGATAAAAACAGGGAGTTGAACACTGAAGCTTTCTTT. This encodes CASRDKNRELNTEAFF.

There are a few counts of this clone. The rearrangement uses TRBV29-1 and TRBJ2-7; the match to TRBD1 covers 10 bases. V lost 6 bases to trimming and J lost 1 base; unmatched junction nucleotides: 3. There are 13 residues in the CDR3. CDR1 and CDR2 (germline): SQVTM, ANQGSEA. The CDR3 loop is CSVPGQGSYEQYF. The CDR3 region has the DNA TGCAGCGTCCCGGGACAGGGGTCCTACGAGCAGTACTTC.